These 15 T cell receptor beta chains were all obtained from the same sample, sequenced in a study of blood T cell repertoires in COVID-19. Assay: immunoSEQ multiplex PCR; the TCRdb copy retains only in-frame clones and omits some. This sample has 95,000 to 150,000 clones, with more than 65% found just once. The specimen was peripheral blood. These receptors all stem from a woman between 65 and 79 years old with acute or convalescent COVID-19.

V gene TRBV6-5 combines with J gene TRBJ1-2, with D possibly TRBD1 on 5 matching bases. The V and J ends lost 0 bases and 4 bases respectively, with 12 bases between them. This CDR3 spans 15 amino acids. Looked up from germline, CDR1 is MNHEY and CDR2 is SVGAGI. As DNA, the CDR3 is TGTGCCAGCAGTTACTCGAAGGGGCGCGGCTATGGCTACACCTTC. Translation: CASSYSKGRGYGYTF.

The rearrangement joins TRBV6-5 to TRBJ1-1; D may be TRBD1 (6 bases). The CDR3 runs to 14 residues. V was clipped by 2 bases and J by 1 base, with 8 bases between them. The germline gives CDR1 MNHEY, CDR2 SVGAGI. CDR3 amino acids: CASSYGGANTEAFF. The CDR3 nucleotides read TGTGCCAGCAGTTACGGGGGGGCGAACACTGAAGCTTTCTTT.

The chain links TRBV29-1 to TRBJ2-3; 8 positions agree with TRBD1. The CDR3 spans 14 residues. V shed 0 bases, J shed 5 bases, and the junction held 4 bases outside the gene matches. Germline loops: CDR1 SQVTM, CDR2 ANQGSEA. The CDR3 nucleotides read TGCAGCGTTGAAGAGCAGGGGGCGGGAGATACGCAGTATTTT. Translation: CSVEEQGAGDTQYF.

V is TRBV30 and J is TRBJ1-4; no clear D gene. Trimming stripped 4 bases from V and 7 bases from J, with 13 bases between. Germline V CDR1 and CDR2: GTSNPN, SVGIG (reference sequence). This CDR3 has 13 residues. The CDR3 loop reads CAWTRGEGEKLFF. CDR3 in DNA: TGTGCCTGGACACGCGGCGAAGGTGAAAAACTGTTTTTT.

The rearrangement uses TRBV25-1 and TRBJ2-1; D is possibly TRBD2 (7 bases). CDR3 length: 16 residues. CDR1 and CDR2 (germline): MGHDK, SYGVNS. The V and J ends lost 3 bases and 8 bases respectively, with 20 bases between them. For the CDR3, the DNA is TGTGCCAGCAGTGAGAGCCGCGGGGGCATTTCCCATGAGCAGTTCTTC. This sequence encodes CASSESRGGISHEQFF.

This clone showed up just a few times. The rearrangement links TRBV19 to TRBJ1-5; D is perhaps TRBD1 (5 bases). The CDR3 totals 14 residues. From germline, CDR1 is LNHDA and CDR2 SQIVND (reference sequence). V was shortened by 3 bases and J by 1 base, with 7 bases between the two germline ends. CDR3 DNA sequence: TGTGCCAGTAGTATGGGGGGAAGCAATCAGCCCCAGCATTTT. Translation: CASSMGGSNQPQHF.

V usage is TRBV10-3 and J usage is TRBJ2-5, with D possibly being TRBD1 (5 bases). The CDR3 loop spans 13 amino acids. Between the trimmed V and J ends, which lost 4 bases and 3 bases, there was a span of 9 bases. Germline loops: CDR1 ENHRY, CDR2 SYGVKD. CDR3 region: CAISVQAKETQYF. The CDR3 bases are TGTGCCATCAGTGTACAGGCGAAAGAGACCCAGTACTTC.

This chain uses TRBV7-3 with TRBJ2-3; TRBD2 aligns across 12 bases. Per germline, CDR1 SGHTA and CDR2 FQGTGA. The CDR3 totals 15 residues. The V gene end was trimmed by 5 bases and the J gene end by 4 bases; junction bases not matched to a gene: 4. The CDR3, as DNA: TGTGCCAGCAGCAGGACTAGCGGGACCCCAGATACGCAGTATTTT. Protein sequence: CASSRTSGTPDTQYF.

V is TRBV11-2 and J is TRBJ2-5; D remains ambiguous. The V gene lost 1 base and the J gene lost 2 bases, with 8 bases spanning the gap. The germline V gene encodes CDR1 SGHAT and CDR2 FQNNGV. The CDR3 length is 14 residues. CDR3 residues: CASSLGRLQETQYF. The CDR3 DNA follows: TGTGCCAGCAGCTTAGGGCGGTTACAAGAGACCCAGTACTTC.

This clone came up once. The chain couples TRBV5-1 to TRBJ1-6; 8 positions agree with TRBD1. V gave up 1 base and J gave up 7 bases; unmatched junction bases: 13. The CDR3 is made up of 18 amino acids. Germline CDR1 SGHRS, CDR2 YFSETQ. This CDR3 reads CASSLPGQGNIGNSPLHF. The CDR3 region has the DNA TGCGCCAGCAGCTTGCCAGGACAGGGAAATATTGGGAATTCACCCCTCCACTTT.

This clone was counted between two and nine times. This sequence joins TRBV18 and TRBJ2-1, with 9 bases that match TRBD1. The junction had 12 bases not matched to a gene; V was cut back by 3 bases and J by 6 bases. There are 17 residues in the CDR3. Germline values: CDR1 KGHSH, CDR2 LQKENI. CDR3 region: CASSPRDATGGFNEQFF. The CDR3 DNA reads TGTGCCAGCTCACCCCGAGACGCGACAGGGGGGTTCAATGAGCAGTTCTTC.

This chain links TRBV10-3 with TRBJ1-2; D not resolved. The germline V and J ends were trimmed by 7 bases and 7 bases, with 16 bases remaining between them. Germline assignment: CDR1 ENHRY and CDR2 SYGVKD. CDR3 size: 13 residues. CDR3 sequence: CAIIEARGFGYTF. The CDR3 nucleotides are TGTGCCATCATCGAGGCCCGGGGATTTGGCTACACCTTC.

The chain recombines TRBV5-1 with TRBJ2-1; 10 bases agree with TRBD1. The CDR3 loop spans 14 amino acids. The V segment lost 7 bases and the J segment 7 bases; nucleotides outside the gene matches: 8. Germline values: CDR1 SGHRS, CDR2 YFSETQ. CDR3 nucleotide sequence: TGCGCCAGCTACAGACAGGGGGCTTTGAATGAGCAGTTCTTC. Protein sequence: CASYRQGALNEQFF.

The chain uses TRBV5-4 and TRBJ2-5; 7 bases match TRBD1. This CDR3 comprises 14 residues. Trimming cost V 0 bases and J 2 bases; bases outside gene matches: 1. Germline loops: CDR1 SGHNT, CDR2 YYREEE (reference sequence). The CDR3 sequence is CASSLGDSQETQYF. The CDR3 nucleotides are TGTGCCAGCAGCTTGGGGGACAGTCAAGAGACCCAGTACTTC.

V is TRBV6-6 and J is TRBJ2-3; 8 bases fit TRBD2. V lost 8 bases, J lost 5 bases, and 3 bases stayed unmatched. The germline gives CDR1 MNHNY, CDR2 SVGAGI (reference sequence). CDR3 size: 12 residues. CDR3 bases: TGTGCCAGCGGCGGGGGGCAAGATACGCAGTATTTT. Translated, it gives CASGGGQDTQYF.